The rows below give T cell receptor beta chains drawn from one sample of a study of beta chain features in type 1 diabetes. Assay: immunoSEQ multiplex PCR; the TCRdb copy retains only in-frame clones and omits some. The sample holds some 150,000 clones; around 50% are singletons and the top ten take under 0.45%. Sequencing input: Tregs from blood. The source of these receptors is a man aged 18 to 29 in good health. CDR3s include the opening cysteine and the closing phenylalanine or tryptophan. The D gene is left open where the match is weak. Not all rows give a size; the values are once, few, many and, for expanded clones, a class.

cdr3_aa	cdr3_nt	clone_size	v_call	d_call	cdr3_length	j_call
CASSRGQRDTQYF	TGTGCCAGCTCACGGGGACAGAGAGATACGCAGTATTTT	-	TRBV18	TRBD1	13	TRBJ2-3
CASSLVVGRNSPLHF	TGCGCCAGCAGCTTGGTAGTCGGTCGGAATTCACCCCTCCACTTT	few	TRBV5-1	-	15	TRBJ1-6
CSASQGARNTGELFF	TGCAGCGCCTCCCAGGGGGCACGAAACACCGGGGAGCTGTTTTTT	-	TRBV29-1	TRBD1	15	TRBJ2-2
CSVEHRTPYGYTF	TGCAGCGTTGAACATCGGACACCCTATGGCTACACCTTC	few	TRBV29-1	-	13	TRBJ1-2
CASSPGPRRGEKLFF	TGTGCCAGCAGCCCGGGCCCCCGGAGAGGGGAAAAACTGTTTTTT	few	TRBV7-2	-	15	TRBJ1-4
CASSYIYEETQYF	TGCGCCAGCAGCTACATATACGAAGAGACCCAGTACTTC	-	TRBV5-1	-	13	TRBJ2-5
CASSPRHVYEQYF	TGTGCCAGCTCACCCCGACACGTCTACGAGCAGTACTTC	few	TRBV18	-	13	TRBJ2-7
CASSPILTGRHTDTQYF	TGTGCCAGCAGCCCGATCTTGACAGGGAGGCACACAGATACGCAGTATTTT	-	TRBV7-9	-	17	TRBJ2-3
CASSSQARGTMNTEAFF	TGTGCCAGCAGCTCACAGGCAAGGGGAACCATGAACACTGAAGCTTTCTTT	-	TRBV11-2	-	17	TRBJ1-1
CASSSSGLPPGTQYF	TGTGCCAGCAGCTCTTCAGGACTACCTCCGGGGACCCAGTACTTC	-	TRBV7-9	-	15	TRBJ2-5
CAISEGVEETQYF	TGTGCCATCAGTGAAGGGGTAGAAGAGACCCAGTACTTC	once	TRBV10-3	-	13	TRBJ2-5
CSVVGPQYEKLFF	TGCAGCGTTGTTGGGCCCCAATACGAAAAACTGTTTTTT	-	TRBV29-1	-	13	TRBJ1-4
CASSSPGRPNEKLFF	TGTGCCAGCAGCTCTCCCGGGAGACCCAATGAAAAACTGTTTTTT	-	TRBV28	-	15	TRBJ1-4
CASSYDGISTGELFF	TGTGCCAGCAGTTACGACGGGATTAGCACCGGGGAGCTGTTTTTT	-	TRBV6-5	-	15	TRBJ2-2
CAISESWDRGPETQYF	TGTGCCATCAGTGAGTCTTGGGACAGGGGGCCGGAGACCCAGTACTTC	-	TRBV10-3	TRBD1	16	TRBJ2-5
CATVTGLAKNIQYF	TGTGCCACCGTAACGGGACTAGCCAAAAACATTCAGTACTTC	medium-sized	TRBV28	-	14	TRBJ2-4
CSVAEGMNQPQHF	TGCAGCGTTGCGGAGGGAATGAATCAGCCCCAGCATTTT	-	TRBV29-1	-	13	TRBJ1-5
CATERKVAGGPEQFF	TGTGCCACCGAAAGGAAGGTAGCGGGAGGGCCTGAGCAGTTCTTC	-	TRBV19	TRBD2	15	TRBJ2-1
CASSPGHSQETQYF	TGCGCCAGCAGCCCCGGACACTCCCAAGAGACCCAGTACTTC	-	TRBV4-1	-	14	TRBJ2-5
CSVFSGAYEQYF	TGCAGCGTTTTTTCAGGGGCCTACGAGCAGTACTTC	-	TRBV29-1	-	12	TRBJ2-7
CASSLDGQYYNEQFF	TGCGCCAGCAGCTTGGATGGACAGTACTACAATGAGCAGTTCTTC	few	TRBV5-1	-	15	TRBJ2-1
CASSLWVVAGYNEQFF	TGTGCCAGCAGTTTATGGGTAGTTGCGGGATACAATGAGCAGTTCTTC	-	TRBV28	-	16	TRBJ2-1
CASSYQGANTEAFF	TGTGCCAGCAGTTATCAGGGGGCGAACACTGAAGCTTTCTTT	-	TRBV6-5	TRBD1	14	TRBJ1-1
CASSFPRGTQYF	TGTGCCAGCAGCTTTCCCCGAGGGACCCAGTACTTC	-	TRBV11-2	-	12	TRBJ2-5
CASARLAGEAVEQFF	TGTGCCAGCGCCCGGCTAGCGGGAGAGGCGGTTGAGCAGTTCTTC	-	TRBV28	TRBD2	15	TRBJ2-1
CASRDRPPGGNTIYF	TGTGCCAGCCGGGACAGGCCGCCGGGTGGAAACACCATATATTTT	few	TRBV6-5	TRBD1	15	TRBJ1-3
CATLTSGEQYF	TGTGCCACCCTGACTAGCGGCGAGCAGTACTTC	-	TRBV7-9	TRBD2	11	TRBJ2-7
CASSKHYRQSTGELFF	TGTGCCAGTAGTAAGCACTACAGACAGTCCACCGGGGAGCTGTTTTTT	once	TRBV19	-	16	TRBJ2-2
CASRVAGAWNEQFF	TGTGCCAGCCGTGTGGCAGGGGCCTGGAATGAGCAGTTCTTC	few	TRBV18	-	14	TRBJ2-1
CASSHGQIQYF	TGTGCCAGCAGTCATGGACAGATTCAGTACTTC	-	TRBV27	-	11	TRBJ2-4
CASSIRSLLAKNIQYF	TGTGCCAGCAGCATACGATCTCTACTAGCCAAAAACATTCAGTACTTC	few	TRBV6-6	-	16	TRBJ2-4
CASSVAGESSYNEQFF	TGTGCCAGCAGTGTCGCGGGAGAGAGCTCCTACAATGAGCAGTTCTTC	few	TRBV28	TRBD2	16	TRBJ2-1
CASSSGTVYDEQYF	TGCGCCAGCAGCTCAGGGACAGTATATGACGAGCAGTACTTC	-	TRBV5-1	TRBD1	14	TRBJ2-7
CASSVREQYF	TGTGCCAGCAGTGTCCGGGAGCAGTACTTC	-	TRBV2	-	10	TRBJ2-7
CASGDRGGNEQFF	TGTGCCAGCGGGGACAGGGGAGGCAATGAGCAGTTCTTC	few	TRBV7-3	TRBD1	13	TRBJ2-1
CASRASGSPTYEQYF	TGTGCCAGCAGGGCTAGCGGGAGTCCTACATACGAGCAGTACTTC	-	TRBV6-1	TRBD2	15	TRBJ2-7
CASSLTTSVGETQYF	TGTGCCAGCAGCTTAACAACTAGTGTAGGGGAGACCCAGTACTTC	-	TRBV7-3	-	15	TRBJ2-5
CASSPNGGETQYF	TGTGCCAGCAGCCCCAATGGAGGAGAGACCCAGTACTTC	few	TRBV4-2	-	13	TRBJ2-5
CASSLGPPGISSPLHF	TGTGCCAGCAGCTTAGGGCCCCCGGGTATATCCTCACCCCTCCACTTT	-	TRBV7-6	-	16	TRBJ1-6
CASSSDLSAGQETQYF	TGTGCCAGTAGTTCGGACCTTTCGGCGGGCCAAGAGACCCAGTACTTC	few	TRBV19	-	16	TRBJ2-5
CASSPKTDSNEQFF	TGTGCCAGCAGCCCGAAAACCGACAGCAATGAGCAGTTCTTC	-	TRBV7-9	-	14	TRBJ2-1
CASSYAEQVETQYF	TGTGCCAGCAGTTACGCCGAACAGGTAGAGACCCAGTACTTC	-	TRBV6-5	-	14	TRBJ2-5
CASSARWRDESDTQYF	TGCGCCAGCAGTGCAAGGTGGCGGGATGAGTCAGATACGCAGTATTTT	-	TRBV4-1	-	16	TRBJ2-3
CASSLTGGKRPSVYGYTF	TGTGCCAGCAGCTTAACCGGCGGTAAAAGACCGTCGGTCTATGGCTACACCTTC	-	TRBV7-3	-	18	TRBJ1-2